This T cell receptor beta chain was identified in a study of regulatory T cells in long-lasting Graves disease. Construction of TCR beta libraries relied on iRepertoire HTBI primers and on Arm-PCR targeting CDR3 regions. Each CDR3 protein is one row after TCRdb ran MiXCR on the multiplex PCR reads. The table lists around 480,000 distinct CDR3 sequences, roughly 16% of them singletons. This CDR3 region has 14 residues. V was pared by 1 base and J by 3 bases, with 10 bases between. Germline V gene sequence: CDR1 DFQATT, CDR2 SNEGSKA (reference sequence). Time point given: newly diagnosed GD, antithyroid drugs for less than 3 months. Scientists built the TCR library using RNA that was extracted from PBMCs. The same sample was also studied in work on T cells in Graves' hyperthyroidism and ophthalmopathy.

The receptor was isolated from a man aged 40-49 years with Graves disease. The material sequenced was peripheral blood mononuclear cells (PBMCs), taken at new diagnosis, from a patient treated with antithyroid drugs. V is TRBV20-1 and J is TRBJ2-1; D is perhaps TRBD2 (5 bases). In DNA form, the CDR3 reads TGCAGTGCTAGAGGTCAGGACTTCTACAATGAGCAGTTCTTC. Protein sequence: CSARGQDFYNEQFF.